Presented here are 5 T cell receptor beta chains from one specimen sequenced in a study of cytotoxic CD8 clonotypes in ibrutinib-treated CLL. Some clones are missing from TCRdb's copy, which holds only in-frame ones; the method was immunoSEQ multiplex PCR. The sample holds over 250,000 clones, approximately 76% seen once. The material was PBMCs, obtained at disease progression, from a patient treated with ibrutinib. These receptors originate from a human donor with chronic lymphocytic leukemia.

The gene calls are TRBV20-1 and TRBJ1-2; no clear D gene. V gave up 7 bases and J gave up 4 bases, with 10 bases separating them. This CDR3 is 11 amino acids long. Germline V gives CDR1 DFQATT, CDR2 SNEGSKA (reference sequence). CDR3 residues: CSVRTSYGYTF. The CDR3 nucleotides read TGCAGTGTTCGAACGAGCTATGGCTACACCTTC.

The chain employs TRBV18 and TRBJ2-7; D is uncertain. Trimming shortened V by 2 bases and J by 2 bases, and 7 bases separated the two germline ends. Germline CDR1 KGHSH, CDR2 LQKENI. The CDR3 is 13 residues long. CDR3 amino acids: CASSPNSPYEQYF. The CDR3 DNA follows: TGTGCCAGCTCACCAAACAGCCCCTACGAGCAGTACTTC.

This chain uses TRBV29-1 with TRBJ2-3; 9 positions match TRBD1. Germline V lookup: CDR1 SQVTM, CDR2 ANQGSEA. V was clipped by 6 bases and J by 4 bases; unmatched bases: 8. This CDR3 comprises 14 residues. The CDR3 bases are TGCAGCGTGCCGGGACAGGGATATGCAGATACGCAGTATTTT. Translating gives CSVPGQGYADTQYF.

The rearrangement uses TRBV5-4 and TRBJ2-7; D is undetermined. Trimming removed 1 base from V and 6 bases from J, with 20 bases in between. The CDR3 covers 16 residues. The V gene's germline CDR1 is SGHNT and CDR2 YYREEE (reference sequence). The CDR3 region has the DNA TGTGCCAGCAGCTTGAAATCTAGAGGTAACAGAGGCGAGCAGTACTTC. Encoded protein: CASSLKSRGNRGEQYF.

The chain uses TRBV2 and TRBJ2-7; TRBD2 is a possible D gene (6 bases). The CDR3 sequence is 15 residues long. The V and J ends lost 5 bases and 3 bases respectively, with 17 bases between them. The germline V gene encodes CDR1 SNHLY and CDR2 FYNNEI. The CDR3 protein is CASSSWGGANYEQYF. In DNA, the CDR3 is TGTGCCAGCAGTTCTTGGGGCGGGGCAAACTACGAGCAGTACTTC.